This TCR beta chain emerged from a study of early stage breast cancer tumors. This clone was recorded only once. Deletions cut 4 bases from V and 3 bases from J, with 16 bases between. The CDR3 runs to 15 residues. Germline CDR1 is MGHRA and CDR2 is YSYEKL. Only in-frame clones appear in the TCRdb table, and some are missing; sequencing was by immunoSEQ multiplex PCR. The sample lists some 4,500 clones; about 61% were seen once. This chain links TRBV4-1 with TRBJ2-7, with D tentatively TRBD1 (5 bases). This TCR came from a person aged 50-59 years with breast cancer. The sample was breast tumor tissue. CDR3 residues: CASSRWGDSNYEQYF. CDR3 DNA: TGCGCCAGCAGCCGGTGGGGTGACAGCAACTACGAGCAGTACTTC.